One sample yielded the 27 T cell receptor beta chains listed below, sequenced in a study of T cell responses to AZD1222 COVID-19 vaccine. The data were produced by immunoSEQ multiplex PCR, yet TCRdb's version contains in-frame clones alone and is incomplete. The repertoire consists of some 100,000 clones, with 87% occurring once and the leading ten covering approximately 5.5%. This material consisted of peripheral blood, taken on day 0 of AZD1222 vaccination. The source of these receptors is an adult in good health.

This clone was observed a handful of times. The V and J genes are TRBV5-8 and TRBJ2-7; 7 nucleotides line up with TRBD1. The CDR3 has 15 residues. Germline values: CDR1 SGHTS, CDR2 YDEGEE. CDR3 residues: CTDRASSSLTYEQYF. The DNA of the CDR3 is TGTACCGACAGGGCCTCCTCTTCCCTAACCTACGAGCAGTACTTC.

CDR3 residues: CASSLQANYGYTF. For the CDR3, the DNA is TGTGCCAGCAGCCTACAGGCTAACTATGGCTACACCTTC. V is TRBV7-9 and J is TRBJ1-2; the D gene is possibly TRBD1 (5 bases). V lost 5 bases and J 0 bases, leaving 7 bases between the germline ends. Germline assignment: CDR1 SEHNR and CDR2 FQNEAQ (reference sequence). The CDR3 covers 13 residues.

The count of this clone is one. The V and J genes are TRBV19 and TRBJ2-6, with 8 positions matching TRBD1. The CDR3 extends over 17 amino acids. Trimming cost V 8 bases and J 0 bases; bases outside gene matches: 9. The germline V gene has CDR1 LNHDA and CDR2 SQIVND (reference sequence). This chain's CDR3 is CASQDRAVSSGANVLTF. The CDR3 nucleotides are TGTGCCAGTCAGGACAGGGCCGTCAGCTCTGGGGCCAACGTCCTGACTTTC.

The chain has TRBV11-2 and TRBJ1-1; 9 bases line up with TRBD1. Germline CDR1 is SGHAT and CDR2 is FQNNGV. The CDR3 has 18 amino acids. The V segment lost 3 bases and the J segment 3 bases; nucleotides outside the gene matches: 14. The CDR3 loop is CASSLPPLRTGADTEAFF. The CDR3 DNA follows: TGTGCCAGCAGCTTGCCTCCCCTTAGGACAGGGGCGGACACTGAAGCTTTCTTT.

The chain uses TRBV5-4 and TRBJ2-3, with 13 positions matching TRBD2. Trimming cost V 4 bases and J 6 bases; bases outside gene matches: 5. Germline loops: CDR1 SGHNT, CDR2 YYREEE (reference sequence). The CDR3 extends over 15 amino acids. The CDR3 spells CASSPTSGGRDTQYF. The CDR3 bases are TGTGCCAGCAGCCCGACTAGCGGGGGGCGGGATACGCAGTATTTT.

This CDR3 is CASSVGQGIANEKLFF. The DNA of the CDR3 is TGTGCCAGCAGCGTCGGGCAGGGGATAGCTAATGAAAAACTGTTTTTT. V is TRBV9 and J is TRBJ1-4, with D tentatively TRBD1 (6 bases). The germline V gene encodes CDR1 SGDLS and CDR2 YYNGEE. The CDR3 spans 16 residues. V was shortened by 2 bases and J by 3 bases, with 14 bases between the two germline ends.

The chain combines TRBV5-1 with TRBJ2-3; D is unclear. The V end lost 0 bases, the J end lost 5 bases, and 4 bases lay between the germline ends. The CDR3 sequence is 12 residues long. CDR1 is SGHRS and CDR2 is YFSETQ in the germline V gene. The CDR3 here is CASSLAEDTQYF. DNA for the CDR3: TGCGCCAGCAGCTTGGCCGAAGATACGCAGTATTTT.

The table lists this clone with a count of one. The rearrangement joins TRBV19 to TRBJ2-5; D is unclear. The V end lost 3 bases, the J end lost 4 bases, and 12 bases lay between the germline ends. The CDR3 covers 14 residues. The germline V gene has CDR1 LNHDA and CDR2 SQIVND (reference sequence). Here the CDR3 reads CASSMNQVGETQYF. The CDR3 bases are TGTGCCAGTAGTATGAACCAGGTAGGAGAGACCCAGTACTTC.

V gene TRBV7-9 combines with J gene TRBJ2-2, with TRBD2 as a possible D gene (5 bases). V lost 5 bases and J 2 bases, leaving 15 bases between the germline ends. This CDR3 has 16 residues. The germline V gene has CDR1 SEHNR and CDR2 FQNEAQ (reference sequence). The CDR3 DNA reads as TGTGCCAGCAGCCCCCGTGGCGACTATAACACCGGGGAGCTGTTTTTT. This translates into CASSPRGDYNTGELFF.

The CDR3 protein is CATSDLTGVGYTF. CDR3 coding DNA: TGTGCCACCAGTGATTTGACAGGGGTAGGCTACACCTTC. The chain is built from TRBV24-1 and TRBJ1-2, with 7 bases fitting TRBD1. Germline V lookup: CDR1 KGHDR, CDR2 SFDVKD. V was clipped by 0 bases and J by 8 bases; unmatched bases: 2. The CDR3 has 13 residues.

The rearrangement joins TRBV27 to TRBJ2-1; TRBD2 is a possible D gene (6 bases). The V gene lost 6 bases and the J gene lost 8 bases, with 14 bases spanning the gap. Germline values: CDR1 MNHEY, CDR2 SMNVEV (reference sequence). The CDR3 has 13 residues. In nucleotides, the CDR3 is TGTGCCAGCAGGGACGGGAGTCGGGATGAGCAGTTCTTC. Protein product: CASRDGSRDEQFF.

This clone was found once. This chain links TRBV2 with TRBJ2-7; 14 bases map to TRBD2. Trimming removed 4 bases from V and 0 bases from J; junction bases left unmatched: 5. Per the germline V gene, CDR1 is SNHLY and CDR2 is FYNNEI. There are 17 residues in the CDR3. The CDR3 spells CASSGRTSGGSSYEQYF. The CDR3 region has the DNA TGTGCCAGCAGTGGGAGGACTAGCGGGGGGAGCTCCTACGAGCAGTACTTC.

Only a few counts were recorded for this clone. CDR3 in DNA: TGTGCTTCTTTCGGGGGGATGAACACTGAAGCTTTCTTT. Translation gives CASFGGMNTEAFF. The chain has TRBV28 and TRBJ1-1, with a tentative D call TRBD1 (5 bases). Germline assignment: CDR1 MDHEN and CDR2 SYDVKM. The CDR3 loop spans 13 amino acids.

The chain links TRBV5-5 to TRBJ1-1; D is unclear. CDR1 and CDR2 from the germline V gene are SGHKS and YYEKEE (reference sequence). The CDR3 sequence is 13 residues long. Trimming took 3 bases from V and 0 from J, leaving 6 bases between them. CDR3 protein: CASSSPMNTEAFF. The CDR3 coding sequence is TGTGCCAGCAGCTCCCCCATGAACACTGAAGCTTTCTTT.

V and J are TRBV10-2 and TRBJ1-5; TRBD1 matches 7 bases. Germline trimming cut 6 bases from V and 1 base from J; bases unmatched to any gene: 3. The germline V gene has CDR1 WSHSY and CDR2 SAAADI. This CDR3 is 14 amino acids long. The CDR3 loop reads CASRQGLSNQPQHF. The CDR3 nucleotides are TGCGCCAGCAGACAGGGGCTGAGCAATCAGCCCCAGCATTTT.

This clone was seen just once. V is TRBV7-8 and J is TRBJ2-1; D is unresolved. The CDR3 is 15 residues long. Germline V gene sequence: CDR1 SGHVS, CDR2 FQNEAQ. Trimming stripped 5 bases from V and 7 bases from J, with 18 bases between. In DNA, the CDR3 is TGTGCCAGCAGCCCCCCCCGGCGACTGGGAAATGAGCAGTTCTTC. Its protein is CASSPPRRLGNEQFF.

The chain recombines TRBV27 with TRBJ2-1, with 7 bases aligning to TRBD1. The CDR3 contains 15 residues. With 3 bases clipped from V and 3 bases from J, the junction kept 5 bases outside the gene matches. The V gene's germline CDR1 is MNHEY and CDR2 SMNVEV (reference sequence). CDR3 sequence (DNA): TGTGCCAGCAGTTTCGGACAGGCTGTCTACAATGAGCAGTTCTTC. Amino acids: CASSFGQAVYNEQFF.

This clone was picked up one time. The rearrangement uses TRBV6-1 and TRBJ2-2, with no clear D. CDR3 length equals 15 residues. Trimming removed 1 base at V and 1 base at J, with 7 bases between. In germline, CDR1 is MNHNS, CDR2 SASEGT. The CDR3 nucleotides read TGTGCCAGCAGTGAAGAGGACGGGAACACCGGGGAGCTGTTTTTT. Translated: CASSEEDGNTGELFF.

DNA of the CDR3: TGTGCCAGCAGCAAGGGACTTGCCCAAGAGACCCAGTACTTC. This sequence encodes CASSKGLAQETQYF. This sequence joins TRBV5-4 and TRBJ2-5, with TRBD2 as a possible D gene (6 bases). Germline CDR1 and CDR2: SGHNT and YYREEE (reference sequence). Trimming removed 4 bases from V and 1 base from J, with 11 bases in between. The CDR3 is 14 amino acids.

This clone was counted a single time. This sample includes further DNA sequences coding for the same CDR3. The chain couples TRBV18 to TRBJ1-5, with a possible D match to TRBD1 (5 bases). Germline V gene lookup returns CDR1 KGHSH and CDR2 LQKENI. V lost 2 bases, J lost 4 bases, and 6 bases lay in between. This CDR3 region has 13 residues. CDR3 nucleotide sequence: TGTGCCAGCTCACCAGGGGCTAATCAGCCCCAGCATTTT. This encodes CASSPGANQPQHF.

This chain uses TRBV6-5 with TRBJ1-2, with a possible D match to TRBD1 (6 bases). Germline V gives CDR1 MNHEY, CDR2 SVGAGI. The CDR3 spans 12 residues. V shed 8 bases and J shed 8 bases, with 15 bases lying between them. The CDR3: CASCWGREGYTF. The CDR3 DNA reads TGTGCCAGCTGTTGGGGGCGCGAGGGCTACACCTTC.

This chain uses TRBV7-2 with TRBJ1-3; TRBD1 agrees at 9 bases. The germline CDR1 and CDR2 sequences are SGHTA and FQGNSA. The CDR3 totals 17 residues. V trimming: 1 base; J trimming: 0 bases; junction bases outside the gene matches: 4. In nucleotides, the CDR3 is TGTGCCAGCAGCTTAGTAGGGACAGGGAACTCTGGAAACACCATATATTTT. Amino acid sequence: CASSLVGTGNSGNTIYF.

Of note for this clone: In the same sample, other DNA sequences code for this CDR3. V and J are TRBV15 and TRBJ2-5; D might be TRBD1 (6 bases). Trimming pared 0 bases from V and 1 base from J, leaving 6 bases between. Germline V gives CDR1 LNHNV, CDR2 YYDKDF (reference sequence). The CDR3 runs 14 residues. CDR3 in DNA: TGTGCCACCAGCAGAGACAGGGGCCAAGAGACCCAGTACTTC. Protein product: CATSRDRGQETQYF.

This sequence joins TRBV5-1 and TRBJ2-1, with 7 bases lining up with TRBD2. This CDR3 is built from 13 residues. CDR1 is SGHRS and CDR2 is YFSETQ in the germline V gene. V shed 4 bases, J shed 6 bases, and the junction held 4 bases outside the gene matches. Here the CDR3 DNA reads TGCGCCAGCAGCCTAGGACTAGTCAATGAGCAGTTCTTC. Translated: CASSLGLVNEQFF.

J is TRBJ1-2 and V is TRBV18, with D possibly matching TRBD1 (6 bases). Trimming took off 2 bases at V and 2 bases at J, with 15 bases between the two ends. The germline gives CDR1 KGHSH, CDR2 LQKENI. CDR3 length: 16 residues. The CDR3 region has the DNA TGTGCCAGCTCACCATCGGGCAGGGGCTCAAACTATGGCTACACCTTC. Amino acids: CASSPSGRGSNYGYTF.

The CDR3 DNA is TGTGCCACCGCCGGACAGCGCTCCTACGAGCAGTACTTC. As protein: CATAGQRSYEQYF. V and J are TRBV15 and TRBJ2-7, with a possible D match to TRBD1 (6 bases). CDR1 is LNHNV, CDR2 YYDKDF, per germline (reference sequence). The CDR3 length is 13 residues. Deletions cut 8 bases from V and 0 bases from J, with 11 bases between.

This clone has a single count. V is TRBV19 and J is TRBJ1-1; maybe TRBD1 (5 bases). The germline CDR1 and CDR2 sequences are LNHDA and SQIVND (reference sequence). CDR3 length: 14 amino acids. The V end was cut by 7 bases, the J end by 1 base, with 13 bases between. The CDR3 spells CASTRDLGNTEAFF. In nucleotides, the CDR3 is TGTGCCAGTACCAGGGATCTTGGGAACACTGAAGCTTTCTTT.